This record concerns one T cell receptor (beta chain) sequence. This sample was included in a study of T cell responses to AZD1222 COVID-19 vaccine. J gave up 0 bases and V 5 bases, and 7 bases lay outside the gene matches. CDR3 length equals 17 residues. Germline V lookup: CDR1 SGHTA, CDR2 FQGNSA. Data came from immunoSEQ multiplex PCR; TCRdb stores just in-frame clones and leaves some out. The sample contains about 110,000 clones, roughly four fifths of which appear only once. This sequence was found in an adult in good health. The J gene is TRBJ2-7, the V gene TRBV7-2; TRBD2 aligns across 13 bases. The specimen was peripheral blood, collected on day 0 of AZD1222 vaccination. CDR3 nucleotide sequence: TGTGCCAGCAGCCAACCCCGGACTAGCGGGAGCTCCTACGAGCAGTACTTC. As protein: CASSQPRTSGSSYEQYF.